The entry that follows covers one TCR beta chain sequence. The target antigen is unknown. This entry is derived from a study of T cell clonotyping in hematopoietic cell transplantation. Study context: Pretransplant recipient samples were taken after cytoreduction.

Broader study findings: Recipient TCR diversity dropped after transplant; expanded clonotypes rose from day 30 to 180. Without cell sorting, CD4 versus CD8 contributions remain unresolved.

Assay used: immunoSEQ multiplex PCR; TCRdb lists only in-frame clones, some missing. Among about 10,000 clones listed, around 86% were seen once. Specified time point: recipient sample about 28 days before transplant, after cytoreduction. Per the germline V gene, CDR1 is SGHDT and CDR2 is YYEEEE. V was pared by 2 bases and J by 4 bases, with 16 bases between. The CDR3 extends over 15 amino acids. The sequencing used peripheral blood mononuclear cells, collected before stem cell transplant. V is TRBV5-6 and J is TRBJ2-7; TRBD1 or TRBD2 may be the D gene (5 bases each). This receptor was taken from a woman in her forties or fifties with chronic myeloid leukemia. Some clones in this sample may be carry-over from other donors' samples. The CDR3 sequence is CASSLPAQGGYEQYF. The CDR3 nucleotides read TGTGCCAGCAGCTTACCTGCCCAGGGCGGGTACGAGCAGTACTTC.